This TCR beta chain was profiled in a study of T cell changes during pregnancy in multiple sclerosis. The data were produced by immunoSEQ multiplex PCR, yet TCRdb's version contains in-frame clones alone and is incomplete. The table lists about 96,000 clones, 85% to 95% of them singletons. The CDR3 is made up of 14 amino acids. The germline V gene encodes CDR1 SGHRS and CDR2 YFSETQ. V lost 0 bases to trimming and J lost 4 bases, with 9 bases between them. J is TRBJ2-3 and V is TRBV5-1, with D tentatively TRBD1 (6 bases). The starting material was peripheral blood, obtained in the first trimester of pregnancy. This sequence originates from a female donor with multiple sclerosis, enrolled in a pregnancy study. CDR3 DNA: TGCGCCAGCAGCTTGGTACAGGGAGCAGATACGCAGTATTTT. Translated: CASSLVQGADTQYF. The full variable domain, its missing parts supplied by reference TRBV5-1 and TRBJ2-3, is KAGVTQTPRYLIKTRGQQVTLSCSPISGHRSVSWYQQTPGQGLQFLFEYFSETQRNKGNFPGRFSGRQFSNSRSEMNVSTLELGDSALYLCASSLVQGADTQYFGPGTRLTVL.